This passage covers 9 T cell receptor beta chains from one sample sequenced in a study of T cell repertoires in cytomegalovirus infection. TCRdb re-called the reads with MiXCR, one entry per CDR3 protein. The data hold fewer than 700,000 distinct CDR3 sequences, with roughly a quarter observed a single time. The specimen was CD8+ T cells from PBMCs. The receptors originated from a human donor in good health (CMV status not recorded). Some clones in this sample may be carry-over from other donors' samples.

This clonotype turned up a few times. The V call is TRBV6-2 or TRBV6-3, the J call TRBJ1-2; no firm D call. V shed 10 bases and J shed 4 bases, with 10 bases lying between them. Germline V CDR1 and CDR2: MNHEY, SVGEGT. The CDR3 sequence is 11 residues long. DNA for the CDR3: TGTGCCACTACGACCGTCTATGGCTACACCTTC. Residues: CATTTVYGYTF.

J is TRBJ1-5 and V is TRBV25-1, with 8 positions matching TRBD1. This CDR3 has 14 amino acids. Germline trimming cut 3 bases from V and 11 bases from J; bases unmatched to any gene: 9. CDR1 MGHDK and CDR2 SYGVNS come from the germline V gene. The DNA of the CDR3 is TGTGCCAGCAGTGATGACAGGGGACCATACACCCAGCATTTT. Translated: CASSDDRGPYTQHF.

Worth noting for this clonotype: It may be a read error: a sequence one base away is much more abundant. The chain couples TRBV7-6 to TRBJ1-1; D is possibly TRBD1 (5 bases). The CDR3 consists of 13 residues. Trimming pared 7 bases from V and 6 bases from J, leaving 15 bases between. CDR1 is SGHVS, CDR2 FNYEAQ, per germline. The CDR3 sequence: CASNQKVGAEAFF. CDR3 DNA: TGTGCCAGCAACCAAAAGGTGGGGGCTGAAGCTTTCTTT. Full variable domain (outside the CDR3, taken from reference TRBV7-6 and TRBJ1-1): GAGVSQSPRYKVTKRGQDVALRCDPISGHVSLYWYRQALGQGPEFLTYFNYEAQQDKSGLPNDRFSAERPEGSISTLTIQRTEQRDSAMYRCASNQKVGAEAFFGQGTRLTVV.

The J gene is TRBJ1-5, the V gene TRBV12-3 or TRBV12-4, with a weak D call TRBD1 (5 bases). The CDR3 sequence is 14 residues long. V was clipped by 10 bases and J by 6 bases, with 19 bases between them. The CDR3 is CANRPLRGRQPQHF. The CDR3, as DNA: TGTGCCAACAGGCCCCTCCGGGGCCGTCAGCCCCAGCATTTT.

This clonotype showed up just a few times. The chain uses TRBV20-1 and TRBJ2-1, with TRBD2 matching over 13 bases. Germline CDR1 is DFQATT and CDR2 is SNEGSKA (reference sequence). The CDR3 has 22 amino acids. The V segment lost 5 bases and the J segment 0 bases; nucleotides outside the gene matches: 22. The CDR3 loop reads CSASSPGPPLAGGPSSYNEQFF. DNA for the CDR3: TGCAGTGCTTCCTCTCCGGGACCCCCACTAGCGGGGGGGCCTAGCTCCTACAATGAGCAGTTCTTC.

This clonotype was counted at least ten times. CDR3 protein: CAISSRGDRENTEAFF. CDR3 coding DNA: TGTGCCATCAGTTCCCGCGGGGACAGGGAGAACACTGAAGCTTTCTTT. This rearrangement joins TRBV10-3 to TRBJ1-1, with TRBD1 identical over 9 bases. CDR3 length equals 16 residues. Germline V gives CDR1 ENHRY, CDR2 SYGVKD. The V and J ends lost 5 bases and 1 base, in that order; junction bases with no gene match: 8.

CDR3 DNA: TGTGCCAGCAGGTGGGGACAGGGCCTCTTCTACGAGCAGTACTTC. Its protein is CASRWGQGLFYEQYF. The chain carries TRBV7-6 and TRBJ2-7, with 9 bases matching TRBD1. V lost 6 bases, J lost 3 bases, and 9 bases stayed unmatched. The V gene's germline CDR1 is SGHVS and CDR2 FNYEAQ. The CDR3 loop spans 15 amino acids.

This clonotype appeared many times. This chain uses TRBV7-2 with TRBJ1-5; the D is unclear. The CDR3 covers 12 residues. Germline loops: CDR1 SGHTA, CDR2 FQGNSA. Deletions cut 4 bases from V and 4 bases from J, with 5 bases between. CDR3 nucleotide sequence: TGTGCCAGCAGCTCCCAAAATCAGCCCCAGCATTTT. This codes for CASSSQNQPQHF. The whole variable domain, remainder taken from reference TRBV7-2 and TRBJ1-5, is GAGVSQSPSNKVTEKGKDVELRCDPISGHTALYWYRQSLGQGLEFLIYFQGNSAPDKSGLPSDRFSAERTGGSVSTLTIQRTQQEDSAVYLCASSSQNQPQHFGDGTRLSIL.

There are a few counts of this clonotype. The chain joins TRBV7-9 to TRBJ2-1, with 11 nucleotides matching TRBD2. The CDR3 is made up of 18 amino acids. Germline assignment: CDR1 SEHNR and CDR2 FQNEAQ (reference sequence). Germline trimming cut 5 bases from V and 0 bases from J; bases unmatched to any gene: 9. The CDR3 sequence is CASSPTSGGLSSYNEQFF. CDR3 sequence (DNA): TGTGCCAGCAGCCCAACTAGCGGGGGCTTAAGCTCCTACAATGAGCAGTTCTTC.